This T cell receptor (beta chain) was retrieved from a study of molecular identifiers for immune sequencing clone quantification. In this sample, this clonotype turned up many times. Previously published methods and listed TCR primers were used for the bulk TCR libraries. TCRdb re-analysed the PCR reads in MiXCR, keeping a single row per CDR3 protein. The sample carries about 640,000 distinct CDR3 sequences, 20% recorded once. This receptor was obtained from a human donor in good health. Some libraries in this study had Jurkat cell RNA spiked in. The specimen sequenced was naive CD8+ T cells from blood, with Jurkat cell RNA spiked in. Subset in this sample: FACS-sorted CD8+CD4-CCR7+CD45RA+ naive T cells.

DNA for the CDR3: TGTGCCAGTACCCATTACGACACTGAAGCTTTCTTT. Protein product: CASTHYDTEAFF. This chain links TRBV19 with TRBJ1-1; no definite D call. Germline lookup yields CDR1 LNHDA and CDR2 SQIVND (reference sequence). The V gene lost 7 bases and the J gene lost 3 bases, with 9 bases spanning the gap. The CDR3 spans 12 residues.